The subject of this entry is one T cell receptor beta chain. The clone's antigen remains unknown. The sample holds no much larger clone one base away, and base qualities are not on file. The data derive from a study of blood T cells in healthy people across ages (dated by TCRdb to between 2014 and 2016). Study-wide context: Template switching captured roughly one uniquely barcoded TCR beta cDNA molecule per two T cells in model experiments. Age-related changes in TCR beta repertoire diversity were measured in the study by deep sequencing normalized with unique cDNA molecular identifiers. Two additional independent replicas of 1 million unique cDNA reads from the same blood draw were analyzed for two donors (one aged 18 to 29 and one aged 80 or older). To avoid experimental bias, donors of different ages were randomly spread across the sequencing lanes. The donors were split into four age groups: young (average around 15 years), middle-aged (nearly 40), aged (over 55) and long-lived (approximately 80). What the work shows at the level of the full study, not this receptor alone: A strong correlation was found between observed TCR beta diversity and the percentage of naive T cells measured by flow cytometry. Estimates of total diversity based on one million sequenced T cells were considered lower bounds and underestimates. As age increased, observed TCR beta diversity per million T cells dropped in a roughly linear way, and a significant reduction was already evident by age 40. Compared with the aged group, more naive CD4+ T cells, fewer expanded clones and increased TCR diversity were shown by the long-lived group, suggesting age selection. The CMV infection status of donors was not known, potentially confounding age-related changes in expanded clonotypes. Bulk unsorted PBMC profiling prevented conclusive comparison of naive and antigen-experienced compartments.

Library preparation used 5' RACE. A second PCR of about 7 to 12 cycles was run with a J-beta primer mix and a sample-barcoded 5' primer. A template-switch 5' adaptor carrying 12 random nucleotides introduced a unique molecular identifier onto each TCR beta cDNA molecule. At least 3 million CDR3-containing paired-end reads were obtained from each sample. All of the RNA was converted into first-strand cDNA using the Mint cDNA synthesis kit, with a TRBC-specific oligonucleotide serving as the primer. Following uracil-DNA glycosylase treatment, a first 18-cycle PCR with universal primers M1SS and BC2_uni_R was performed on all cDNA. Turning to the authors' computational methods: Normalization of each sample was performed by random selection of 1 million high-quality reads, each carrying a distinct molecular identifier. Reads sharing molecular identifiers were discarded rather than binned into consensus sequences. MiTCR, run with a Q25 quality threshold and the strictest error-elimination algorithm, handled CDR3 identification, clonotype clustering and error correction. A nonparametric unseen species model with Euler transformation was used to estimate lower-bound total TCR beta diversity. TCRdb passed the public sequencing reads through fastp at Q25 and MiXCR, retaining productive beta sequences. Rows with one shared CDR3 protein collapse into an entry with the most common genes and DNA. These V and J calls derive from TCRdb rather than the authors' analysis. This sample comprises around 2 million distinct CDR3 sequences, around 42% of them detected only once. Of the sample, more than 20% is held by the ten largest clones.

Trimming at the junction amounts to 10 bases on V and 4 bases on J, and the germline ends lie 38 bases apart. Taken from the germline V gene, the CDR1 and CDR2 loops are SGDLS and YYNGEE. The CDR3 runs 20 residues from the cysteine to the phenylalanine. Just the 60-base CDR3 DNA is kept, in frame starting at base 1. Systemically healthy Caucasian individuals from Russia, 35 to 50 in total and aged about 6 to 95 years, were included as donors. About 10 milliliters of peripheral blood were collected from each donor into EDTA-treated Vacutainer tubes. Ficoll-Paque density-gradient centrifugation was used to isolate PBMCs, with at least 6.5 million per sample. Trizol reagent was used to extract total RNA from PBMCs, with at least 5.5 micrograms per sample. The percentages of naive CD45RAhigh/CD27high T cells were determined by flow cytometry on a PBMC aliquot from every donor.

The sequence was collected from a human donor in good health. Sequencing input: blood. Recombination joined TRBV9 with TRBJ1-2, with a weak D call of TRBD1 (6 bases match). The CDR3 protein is CARPIGTTSSVWGAGYGYTF. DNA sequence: TGTGCCCGTCCGATCGGGACAACAAGCAGCGTTTGGGGGGCGGGCTATGGCTACACCTTC.